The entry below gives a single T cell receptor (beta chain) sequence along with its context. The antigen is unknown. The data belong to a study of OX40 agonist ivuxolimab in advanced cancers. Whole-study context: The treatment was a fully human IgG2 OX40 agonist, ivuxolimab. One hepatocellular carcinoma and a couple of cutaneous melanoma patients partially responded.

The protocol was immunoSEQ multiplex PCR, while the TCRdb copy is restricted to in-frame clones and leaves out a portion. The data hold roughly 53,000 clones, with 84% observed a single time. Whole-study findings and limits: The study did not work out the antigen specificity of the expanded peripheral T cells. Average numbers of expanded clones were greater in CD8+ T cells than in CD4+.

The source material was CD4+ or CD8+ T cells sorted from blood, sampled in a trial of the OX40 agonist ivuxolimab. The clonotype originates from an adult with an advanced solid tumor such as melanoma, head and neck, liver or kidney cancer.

CDR3 protein: CASSIDRSYRRRNKDTGELFF. The CDR3 DNA sequence: TGTGCCAGTAGTATAGATCGCTCGTACAGGAGACGTAATAAGGACACCGGGGAGCTGTTTTTT. V gene TRBV19 combines with J gene TRBJ2-2; maybe TRBD1 (5 bases). The V gene's germline CDR1 is LNHDA and CDR2 SQIVND (reference sequence). V lost 0 bases and J 3 bases, leaving 26 bases between the germline ends. CDR3 length: 21 residues.